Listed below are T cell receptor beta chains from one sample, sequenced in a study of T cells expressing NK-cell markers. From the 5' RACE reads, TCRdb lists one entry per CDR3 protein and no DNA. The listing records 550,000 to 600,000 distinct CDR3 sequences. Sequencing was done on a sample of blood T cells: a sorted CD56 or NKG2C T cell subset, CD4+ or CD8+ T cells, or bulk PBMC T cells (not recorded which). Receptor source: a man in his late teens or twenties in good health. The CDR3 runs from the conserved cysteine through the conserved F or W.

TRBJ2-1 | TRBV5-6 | CASSLAIGAVSYNEQFF
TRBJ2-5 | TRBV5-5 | CASSVVDSQETQYF
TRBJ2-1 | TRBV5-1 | CASSLGSTSGRTQSYNEQFF
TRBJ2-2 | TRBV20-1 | CSAPTRRGLGELFF
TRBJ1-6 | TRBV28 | CASLSSYNSPLHF
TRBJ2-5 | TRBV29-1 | CSVEQQGKETQYF
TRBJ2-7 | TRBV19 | CASSNSGYEQYF
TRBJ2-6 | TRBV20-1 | CSARAQGAAGANVLTF
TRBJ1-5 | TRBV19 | CASSIFGQGRGNQPQHF
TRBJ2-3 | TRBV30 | CAWSSGTTDTQYF
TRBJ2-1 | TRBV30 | CAWGTSGSKGEQFF
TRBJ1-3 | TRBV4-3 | CASSPVGSGSGNTIYF
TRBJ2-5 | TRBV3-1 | CASSPPAGGGVTQYF
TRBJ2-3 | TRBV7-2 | CASSLVVGRGSGGTQYF
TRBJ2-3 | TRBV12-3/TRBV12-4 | CASSRTGLPYTDTQYF
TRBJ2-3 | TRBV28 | CASREGNHGDTQYF
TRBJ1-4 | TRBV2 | CASSGQGSNEKLFF
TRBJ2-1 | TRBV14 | CASSPTNSNEQFF
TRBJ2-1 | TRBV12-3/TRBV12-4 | CAIGDSGLDEQFF
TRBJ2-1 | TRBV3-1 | CASSPEGSGLYNEQFF
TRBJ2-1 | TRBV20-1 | CSASDGRGNEQFF
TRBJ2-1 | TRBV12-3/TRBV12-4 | CASSLTRPLAGGLNEQFF
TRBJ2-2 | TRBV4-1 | CASSQLAGVAGELFF
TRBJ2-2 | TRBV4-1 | CASSQSGGYGELFF
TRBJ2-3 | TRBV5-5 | CASSTGTRFLSTDTQYF
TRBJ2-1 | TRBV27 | CASSVTGLAGGEQFF
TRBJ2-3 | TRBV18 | CASSPLMGQGPDTQYF
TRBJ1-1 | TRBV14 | CASSQDIQTEAFF
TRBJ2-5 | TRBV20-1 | CSARDVASGMQETQYF
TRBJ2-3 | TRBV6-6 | CASSYLNTDTQYF
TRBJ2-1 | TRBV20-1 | CSAYWAGSYNEQFF
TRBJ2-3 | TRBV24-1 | CATSETTRLGYTDTQYF
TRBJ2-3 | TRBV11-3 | CASSFSGTTDTQYF
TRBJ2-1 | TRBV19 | CASSGNGRWEQFF
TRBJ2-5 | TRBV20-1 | CSARKGTSSGTQYF
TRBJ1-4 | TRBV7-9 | CAHGVGEKLFF
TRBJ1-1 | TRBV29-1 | CSVDLMGGRTEAFF
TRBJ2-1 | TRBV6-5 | CASSIDKRGYNEQFF
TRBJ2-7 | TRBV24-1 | CATSDPSRDKAYEQYF
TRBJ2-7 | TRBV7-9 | CASSLGGAPSYEQYF
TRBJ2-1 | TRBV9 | CASSALGTSGSNEQFF
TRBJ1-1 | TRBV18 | CASSLTGPPNTEAFF
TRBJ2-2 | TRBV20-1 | CSASSADNSNTGELFF
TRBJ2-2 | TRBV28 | CASSDLVVELFF
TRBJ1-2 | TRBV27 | CASSLSSRYGYTF
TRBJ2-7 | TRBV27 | CASSLQGLEVEQYF
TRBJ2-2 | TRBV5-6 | CASTLAVNTGELFF
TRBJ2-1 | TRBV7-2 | CATRKREAYNEQFF
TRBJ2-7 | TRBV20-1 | CSARGDTGVHEQYF
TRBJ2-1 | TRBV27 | CASSRYETGRNEQFF
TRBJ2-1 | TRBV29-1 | CSALLAGTNEQFF
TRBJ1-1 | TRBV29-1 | CSVVAGYTEAFF